This T cell receptor beta chain was profiled in a study of blood T cell repertoires in COVID-19 (dated by TCRdb to 2020 to 2021). Some background on the complete study: The collaborator samples originated in the United States, Italy and Spain and spanned the acute and convalescent phases of COVID-19. The material from the prospective study consisted of cDNA or gDNA derived from T cells, B-cell-depleted T cells, or PBMCs. Subjects who had been exposed to COVID-19, were actively infected with it, or had recovered from it provided the deeply sampled blood TCRbeta repertoires that made up the dataset. The repertoires were released in a freely available public database intended as a resource for research on the immune response to SARS-CoV-2. Samples came from the ongoing ImmuneRACE study (first 160 participants) plus 1,254 subjects from 6 global collaborators. A de-identified subject ID, COVID-19 status, age in years and sex were almost always included in the sample metadata. Where HLA class I and class II types were available, the types were taken from metadata supplied by the sample provider, not from assay-based typing.

Each collaborating institution followed its own protocols to collect whole blood in K2EDTA tubes. For TCRbeta analysis, collaborators shipped samples as frozen whole blood, isolated PBMCs, or DNA extracted from either of those sample types. The immunoSEQ Assay, a bias-controlled multiplex PCR, was used to amplify TCRbeta CDR3 regions from genomic DNA. Regarding the original processing steps: Within the assay, amplification of reference gene primers was used to estimate how many nucleated cells each sample contained. To quantify the absolute abundance of each unique TCRbeta CDR3 rearrangement, sequence reads were collapsed and filtered. Productive Simpson clonality was computed per sample as the square root of Simpson's diversity index over productive rearrangements. Sourced from immuneACCESS, this table was stored by TCRdb with only in-frame sequences that have V and J called. A share of the clones is absent; for the studies checked, an unresolved V gene accounts for under half, and the remainder has no known explanation. V, J and clone size are those of that table, while D and trimming were read from the DNA. In this sample the table shows tens of thousands of clones, roughly 86% of which occur a single time. The top ten clones comprise approximately 25% of the sample.

The investigation overall reported the following: Clinical and demographic metadata were provided uncurated, with the amount varying by source and participant.

In the case of this clone: Its antigen is unknown. Base qualities are not recorded, but no much larger clone differs from it by a single base.

The cysteine opens and the phenylalanine closes a CDR3 of 15 amino acids. Of all the DNA, just the CDR3 is kept, 45 bases in frame from base 1. CDR1 and CDR2 (SGHTA, FQGTGA) derive from the germline V gene. The junction shows trimming of 2 bases on V and 2 bases on J, plus 10 bases between the germline ends. This clonotype originated in a human donor with active COVID-19. The donor label of this sample is uncertain. The rearrangement joined TRBV7-3 to TRBJ1-3, with an unclear D gene assignment. The sequencing sample was made of peripheral blood. In nucleotide form, the sequence is TGTGCCAGCAGCTTAGGGCCAGCTACTGGAAACACCATATATTTT. Protein translation: CASSLGPATGNTIYF.